This is a list of T cell receptor beta chains from one sample in a study of response to subunit inactivated influenza vaccine. TCRdb ran MiXCR on the RT-PCR reads and lists one entry per CDR3 protein. The sample gives about 300,000 distinct CDR3 sequences, 20% to 25% of which show up once; about 10% is in the top ten. The sequences come from PBMCs from blood, collected less than 22 months after vaccination. These receptors all stem from a man between 50 and 75 years old who received an inactivated influenza vaccine. CDR3s include the opening cysteine and the closing phenylalanine or tryptophan. The D gene is left open where the match is weak.

CDR3 protein	V gene	J gene	D gene	CDR3 length
CASSNRLNSNQPQHF	TRBV27	TRBJ1-5	-	15
CASSFPGSGEAFF	TRBV12-3/TRBV12-4	TRBJ1-1	-	13
CATRGGSYNEQFF	TRBV15	TRBJ2-1	TRBD2	13
CASSYGQTNYGYTF	TRBV6-2/TRBV6-3	TRBJ1-2	-	14
CSATGGGNYGYTF	TRBV20-1	TRBJ1-2	-	13
CASSPRRDGSTGELFF	TRBV7-4	TRBJ2-2	-	16
CASSPTGTSMDTQYF	TRBV7-3	TRBJ2-3	TRBD2	15
CASSQTLGDRGSSQPQHF	TRBV4-3	TRBJ1-5	TRBD1	18
CASSLDLSYEQYF	TRBV5-1	TRBJ2-7	-	13
CAIRADRNQPQHF	TRBV10-3	TRBJ1-5	-	13
CAWSRDLRGYTF	TRBV30	TRBJ1-2	-	12
CSVPRAGGHEQFF	TRBV20-1	TRBJ2-1	TRBD2	13
CASSAGGGSNPNYGYTF	TRBV9	TRBJ1-2	TRBD1	17
CATRENTEAYF	TRBV12-3/TRBV12-4	TRBJ1-1	-	11
CASSDTPDPFRQAINQPQHF	TRBV10-1	TRBJ1-5	-	20
CASSQGTGSNQPQHF	TRBV4-1	TRBJ1-5	TRBD1	15
CASSPRQGQDQPQHF	TRBV19	TRBJ1-5	TRBD1	15
CASSQESRYNEQFF	TRBV4-3	TRBJ2-1	-	14
CASSAGQGQPQHF	TRBV7-2	TRBJ1-5	TRBD1	13
CASSGSPDGNYGYTF	TRBV6-1	TRBJ1-2	-	15
CASSWIVSVGVWNQPQHF	TRBV6-5	TRBJ1-5	-	18
CASSDGTVREQYF	TRBV2	TRBJ2-7	TRBD1	13
CASSPGAGAYEQYF	TRBV4-2	TRBJ2-7	-	14
CASGPSDYEQYF	TRBV5-6	TRBJ2-7	-	12
CSALRDRGGELFF	TRBV20-1	TRBJ2-2	TRBD1	13
CASSLGDGPEETQYF	TRBV27	TRBJ2-5	-	15
CASSIGTGLISNQPQHF	TRBV19	TRBJ1-5	-	17
CASSRGGFLNQPQHF	TRBV5-6	TRBJ1-5	-	15
CASSRGQGGKLYEQYF	TRBV12-3/TRBV12-4	TRBJ2-7	-	16
CASSTNLYNEQFF	TRBV5-1	TRBJ2-1	-	13
CSVTGTVSGYTF	TRBV29-1	TRBJ1-2	TRBD1	12
CASSLMTVNTEAFF	TRBV28	TRBJ1-1	-	14
CASSLTLAKNIQYF	TRBV11-2	TRBJ2-4	-	14
CASSNQGRANEKLFF	TRBV2	TRBJ1-4	-	15
CASSLNSQVGNTIYF	TRBV5-1	TRBJ1-3	-	15
CASSSTAAYEQYF	TRBV7-6	TRBJ2-7	-	13
CASSQESERGGYTF	TRBV3-1	TRBJ1-2	-	14
CASSPGIELTGELFF	TRBV27	TRBJ2-2	-	15
CASSLSGFRYEQYF	TRBV3-1	TRBJ2-7	-	14
CASSADLRSVLNYGYTF	TRBV12-3/TRBV12-4	TRBJ1-2	-	17
CASSSPRRGGYIQYF	TRBV28	TRBJ2-4	TRBD2	15
CASSLTSGRNEQFF	TRBV28	TRBJ2-1	TRBD2	14
CASSLNGATNEKLFF	TRBV11-2	TRBJ1-4	-	15
CASSLEGTFGDEQFF	TRBV5-1	TRBJ2-1	-	15
CSARPGTGGLQETQYF	TRBV20-1	TRBJ2-5	TRBD1	16
CASSYSIVGTYEQYF	TRBV6-5	TRBJ2-7	-	15
CSVETRGAKNIQYF	TRBV29-1	TRBJ2-4	-	14
CASSLAGQGAGEKLFF	TRBV7-2	TRBJ1-4	TRBD1	16
CAISAARDTEAFF	TRBV10-3	TRBJ1-1	-	13
CASRKGQSSGNTIYF	TRBV11-2	TRBJ1-3	-	15
CASSQMDGNYGYTF	TRBV3-1	TRBJ1-2	-	14
CATSRERGPQPQHF	TRBV15	TRBJ1-5	-	14
CSAGQDPYEQYF	TRBV29-1	TRBJ2-7	TRBD1	12